These 29 T cell receptor beta chains were sequenced from one sample in a study of OX40 agonist ivuxolimab in advanced cancers. TCRdb's copy holds only in-frame clones and misses some; the assay was immunoSEQ multiplex PCR. The sample carries over 50,000 clones, roughly 90% recorded once. The sample here was CD4+ or CD8+ T cells sorted from blood, taken in a trial of the OX40 agonist ivuxolimab. Every receptor here comes from an adult with an advanced solid tumor such as melanoma, head and neck, liver or kidney cancer.

This clone was counted once. This chain joins TRBV10-1 and TRBJ2-3; tentatively, D is TRBD2 (5 bases). V was cut by 7 bases and J by 2 bases, with 16 bases left in between. Germline CDR1 reads WNHNN; CDR2 reads SYGVQD (reference sequence). There are 15 residues in the CDR3. In DNA form, the CDR3 reads TGCGCCAGCAAAAAGGGTGGGAGAGACACAGATACGCAGTATTTT. Translating gives CASKKGGRDTDTQYF.

The V and J genes are TRBV5-1 and TRBJ1-2; 9 positions agree with TRBD1. Germline V lookup: CDR1 SGHRS, CDR2 YFSETQ. This CDR3 contains 14 residues. The ends lost 4 bases at V and 6 bases at J; junction bases unmatched: 7. The CDR3 sequence is CASSEDRGNDGYTF. The CDR3 region has the DNA TGCGCCAGCAGCGAAGACAGGGGGAACGATGGCTACACCTTC. The full variable domain, with the rest looked up from reference TRBV5-1 and TRBJ1-2, is KAGVTQTPRYLIKTRGQQVTLSCSPISGHRSVSWYQQTPGQGLQFLFEYFSETQRNKGNFPGRFSGRQFSNSRSEMNVSTLELGDSALYLCASSEDRGNDGYTFGSGTRLTVV.

Details on this clone: A read error may produce the germline difference seen at one junction end. J is TRBJ1-1 and V is TRBV11-1; possible D gene TRBD1, 5 bases. The CDR3 loop spans 12 amino acids. CDR1 and CDR2 from the germline V gene are SGHAT and FQDESV (reference sequence). CDR3 bases: TGTGCCAGCAGCCCGACCCTCCGACCGGGACGCTTT. It yields the protein CASSPTLRPGRF.

The count of this clone is one. The chain has TRBV18 and TRBJ2-1, with a tentative D call TRBD2 (6 bases). The germline V gene encodes CDR1 KGHSH and CDR2 LQKENI. Trimming removed 0 bases at V and 2 bases at J, with 20 bases between. The CDR3 sequence is 19 residues long. CDR3 in amino acids: CASSPPGIVLAETYNEQFF. The CDR3, as DNA: TGTGCCAGCTCACCACCGGGTATCGTATTAGCGGAAACCTACAATGAGCAGTTCTTC.

The CDR3 here is CASSERPGELFF. The CDR3 DNA reads TGTGCCAGCAGTGAACGACCCGGGGAGCTGTTTTTT. The V call is TRBV6-1, the J call TRBJ2-2, with D unclear. V gave up 2 bases and J gave up 6 bases, with 4 bases separating them. Looked up from germline, CDR1 is MNHNS and CDR2 is SASEGT. The CDR3 totals 12 residues.

The chain combines TRBV7-5 with TRBJ2-2; no DNA check was done on the table's D call, TRBD1. TRBV7-5 is reported as a pseudogene. The CDR3 contains 16 residues. CDR3 sequence (DNA): TGTGTCAGAATCCCCCCGCACCAGATGAACACCGGGGAGCTGTTTTTT. Residues: CVRIPPHQMNTGELFF.

The chain is built from TRBV30 and TRBJ1-4, with D unresolved. Trimming stripped 4 bases from V and 6 bases from J, with 6 bases between. The CDR3 contains 11 residues. Germline V gene lookup returns CDR1 GTSNPN and CDR2 SVGIG (reference sequence). DNA for the CDR3: TGTGCCTGGACTAAAGATGAAAAACTGTTTTTT. Translation: CAWTKDEKLFF.

This chain joins TRBV14 and TRBJ2-2; 10 nucleotides match TRBD2. Losses at the gene ends were 0 bases for V and 5 bases for J; bases not matched to a gene: 6. Germline CDR1 and CDR2: SGHDN and FVKESK. CDR3 length equals 17 residues. CDR3 nucleotide sequence: TGTGCCAGCAGCCAAGATTTCCTAGCGGGGGCAACCGGGGAGCTGTTTTTT. Residues: CASSQDFLAGATGELFF.

The V call is TRBV28, the J call TRBJ1-6; 8 nucleotides agree with TRBD1. The trim removed 7 bases at V and 14 bases at J, leaving 16 bases unmatched. CDR1 and CDR2 from the germline V gene are MDHEN and SYDVKM. The length of the CDR3 is 15 residues. The CDR3 region has the DNA TGTGCCAGCAACCCTCGGACAGGGCGACATCCAGCCCTCCACTTT. Protein: CASNPRTGRHPALHF. Combining the CDR3 with reference TRBV28 and TRBJ1-6 gives the whole variable domain DVKVTQSSRYLVKRTGEKVFLECVQDMDHENMFWYRQDPGLGLRLIYFSYDVKMKEKGDIPEGYSVSREKKERFSLILESASTNQTSMYLCASNPRTGRHPALHFGNGTRLTVT.

The J gene is TRBJ2-7, the V gene TRBV6-6, with a possible D match to TRBD1 (6 bases). This CDR3 is built from 15 residues. V lost 6 bases, J lost 0 bases, and 15 bases lay in between. CDR1 MNHNY and CDR2 SVGAGI come from the germline V gene (reference sequence). CDR3 nucleotide sequence: TGTGCCAGCAGCCGATCCGGGACACACTCCTACGAGCAGTACTTC. Protein sequence: CASSRSGTHSYEQYF.

V gene TRBV6-1 combines with J gene TRBJ1-4; D not certain. CDR1 MNHNS and CDR2 SASEGT come from the germline V gene. The CDR3 has 14 residues. The V end was cut by 5 bases, the J end by 2 bases, with 9 bases between. CDR3 sequence (DNA): TGTGCCAGCAGTTATGGCGAGACTAATGAAAAACTGTTTTTT. Translation: CASSYGETNEKLFF.

This clone was found once. This chain joins TRBV2 and TRBJ1-4; no definite D call. CDR1 is SNHLY and CDR2 is FYNNEI in the germline V gene. The CDR3 length is 13 residues. V lost 5 bases and J 6 bases, leaving 10 bases between the germline ends. CDR3: CASSFETDEKLFF. CDR3 nucleotides: TGTGCCAGCAGTTTTGAAACAGATGAAAAACTGTTTTTT.

The V call is TRBV27, the J call TRBJ2-2; the match to TRBD1 covers 7 bases. The CDR3 spans 14 residues. After removal of 6 bases from V and 7 bases from J, the junction contained 8 bases not matched to a gene. Germline CDR1 is MNHEY and CDR2 is SMNVEV (reference sequence). CDR3 DNA: TGTGCCAGCAGGACAGGGTCCAGCGGCGGGGAGCTGTTTTTT. The encoded protein is CASRTGSSGGELFF.

The rearrangement uses TRBV20-1 and TRBJ2-1; no reliable D call. The germline CDR1 and CDR2 sequences are DFQATT and SNEGSKA (reference sequence). V was pared by 6 bases and J by 8 bases, with 11 bases between. This CDR3 is 11 amino acids long. The CDR3 is CSAALRDEQFF. CDR3 sequence (DNA): TGCAGTGCGGCACTAAGGGATGAGCAGTTCTTC.

The rearrangement uses TRBV30 and TRBJ2-7, with a tentative D call TRBD1 (6 bases). The V and J ends lost 0 bases and 0 bases respectively, with 12 bases between them. Looked up from germline, CDR1 is GTSNPN and CDR2 is SVGIG (reference sequence). The length of the CDR3 is 15 residues. CDR3 nucleotide sequence: TGTGCCTGGAGTGTCCAAGACAGGTCCTCCTACGAGCAGTACTTC. Its protein product is CAWSVQDRSSYEQYF.

A few counts support this clone. V usage is TRBV6-5 and J usage is TRBJ1-1; no definite D call. The CDR3 totals 11 residues. V lost 7 bases and J lost 6, with 9 bases in between. Germline lookup yields CDR1 MNHEY and CDR2 SVGAGI. Written as DNA, the CDR3 is TGTGCCAGCAACTCCGGGCCTGAAGCTTTCTTT. Protein product: CASNSGPEAFF.

The genes are TRBV7-2 and TRBJ1-2; the match to TRBD1 covers 9 bases. V was pared by 5 bases and J by 4 bases, with 5 bases of the junction left unmatched. The CDR3 runs to 14 residues. From germline, CDR1 is SGHTA and CDR2 FQGNSA. The CDR3 region is CASSLQGAPYGYTF. The CDR3 nucleotides read TGTGCCAGCAGCCTACAGGGGGCTCCCTATGGCTACACCTTC.

This chain uses TRBV27 with TRBJ2-5, with 8 bases lining up with TRBD2. CDR1 MNHEY and CDR2 SMNVEV come from the germline V gene (reference sequence). Losses at the gene ends were 5 bases for V and 5 bases for J; bases not matched to a gene: 10. This CDR3 is 15 amino acids long. The CDR3: CASSPAKRERETQYF. The CDR3 DNA sequence: TGTGCCAGCAGTCCCGCGAAGCGGGAGCGTGAGACCCAGTACTTC.

This rearrangement joins TRBV28 to TRBJ2-7; the match to TRBD1 covers 10 bases. CDR3 length equals 13 residues. Germline CDR1 is MDHEN and CDR2 is SYDVKM. The ends lost 6 bases at V and 3 bases at J; junction bases unmatched: 2. Here the CDR3 DNA reads TGTGCCAGCAGCTGGACAGGGGGCTACGAGCAGTACTTC. As protein: CASSWTGGYEQYF.

The chain has TRBV4-2 and TRBJ1-5; a possible D gene is TRBD1 (5 bases). The V end lost 0 bases, the J end lost 4 bases, and 10 bases lay between the germline ends. This CDR3 has 15 residues. CDR1 is LGHNA and CDR2 is YNFKEQ in the germline V gene. CDR3 amino acids: CASSQDGQGNQPQHF. CDR3 coding DNA: TGTGCCAGCAGCCAAGACGGACAAGGAAATCAGCCCCAGCATTTT.

The DNA for the CDR3 is TGTGCCAGCAGCGTAGCGCAGGGGGCATCCTACGAGCAGTACTTC. Translation: CASSVAQGASYEQYF. The chain recombines TRBV9 with TRBJ2-7; TRBD1 agrees at 8 bases. In germline, CDR1 is SGDLS, CDR2 YYNGEE. The CDR3 length is 15 residues. The trim removed 0 bases at V and 1 base at J, leaving 3 bases unmatched. Supplemented by reference TRBV9 and TRBJ2-7, the full variable domain reads DSGVTQTPKHLITATGQRVTLRCSPRSGDLSVYWYQQSLDQGLQFLIQYYNGEERAKGNILERFSAQQFPDLHSELNLSSLELGDSALYFCASSVAQGASYEQYFGPGTRLTVT.

This chain links TRBV6-5 with TRBJ2-5; D may be TRBD2 (6 bases). V was trimmed by 5 bases and J by 4 bases, leaving 8 bases between them. The CDR3 length is 12 residues. Germline values: CDR1 MNHEY, CDR2 SVGAGI. CDR3 loop: CASSGGAETQYF. The CDR3 DNA reads TGTGCCAGCAGTGGAGGGGCAGAGACCCAGTACTTC.

The rearrangement uses TRBV28 and TRBJ1-4; D is unresolved. Germline CDR1 and CDR2: MDHEN and SYDVKM. The V and J ends lost 6 bases and 4 bases respectively, with 12 bases between them. The CDR3 length is 14 residues. The CDR3 DNA sequence: TGTGCCAGCAGCCCTCTAACGGGTAATGAAAAACTGTTTTTT. Translated, it gives CASSPLTGNEKLFF.

The CDR3 is CASSQGAIVQETQYF. The CDR3 region has the DNA TGCGCCAGCAGCCAAGGGGCAATAGTACAAGAGACCCAGTACTTC. The chain joins TRBV4-3 to TRBJ2-5, with D unresolved. This CDR3 has 15 residues. Trimming took 1 base from V and 2 from J, leaving 11 bases between them. The V gene's germline CDR1 is LGHNA and CDR2 YSLEER.

Concerning this clone itself: The junction and the germline gene differ at one end; a read error may be behind it. Other DNA sequences in the same sample also yield this CDR3. The chain links TRBV29-1 to TRBJ1-2, with D uncertain. The CDR3 spans 12 residues. In germline, CDR1 is SQVTM, CDR2 ANQGSEA. CDR3 amino acids: CSVHAYGYGYTF. For the CDR3, the DNA is TGCAGCGTCCATGCCTATGGCTATGGTTACACCTTC. Complete variable domain (other parts from reference TRBV29-1 and TRBJ1-2): SAVISQKPSRDICQRGTSLTIQCQVDSQVTMMFWYRQQPGQSLTLIATANQGSEATYESGFVIDKFPISRPNLTFSTLTVSNMSPEDSSIYLCSVHAYGYGYTFGSGTRLTVV.

This chain connects TRBV6-5 to TRBJ2-7; D is ambiguous. Germline V gives CDR1 MNHEY, CDR2 SVGAGI. CDR3 length: 12 amino acids. The germline V and J ends were trimmed by 4 bases and 2 bases, with 6 bases remaining between them. CDR3 loop: CASSLITYEQYF. The CDR3 coding sequence is TGTGCCAGCAGTTTGATAACCTACGAGCAGTACTTC.

This chain links TRBV6-4 with TRBJ2-1; D unclear. The ends were cut back, 2 bases at V and 8 bases at J, with 10 bases in the middle. CDR3 length: 13 amino acids. Per germline, CDR1 MRHNA and CDR2 SNTAGT. DNA for the CDR3: TGTGCCAGCAGTGACCGGAGTTGGGATGAGCAGTTCTTC. Translated: CASSDRSWDEQFF.

V gene TRBV2 combines with J gene TRBJ1-1; a possible D gene is TRBD1 (5 bases). The germline V and J ends were trimmed by 1 base and 4 bases, with 19 bases remaining between them. The CDR3 contains 17 residues. CDR1 is SNHLY, CDR2 FYNNEI, per germline. CDR3 nucleotides: TGTGCCAGCAGTGAAGTGGGGGTTACAGCCTTGGGCACTGAAGCTTTCTTT. It codes for CASSEVGVTALGTEAFF.

The chain recombines TRBV7-1 with TRBJ2-3; D might be TRBD2 (6 bases). TRBV7-1 is an ORF for which the function is uncertain. Trimming took 5 bases from V and 2 from J, leaving 11 bases between them. The CDR3 is 14 residues long. The CDR3 reads CASSKGLFTDTQYF. CDR3 DNA sequence: TGTGCCAGCAGCAAGGGACTGTTCACAGATACGCAGTATTTT.